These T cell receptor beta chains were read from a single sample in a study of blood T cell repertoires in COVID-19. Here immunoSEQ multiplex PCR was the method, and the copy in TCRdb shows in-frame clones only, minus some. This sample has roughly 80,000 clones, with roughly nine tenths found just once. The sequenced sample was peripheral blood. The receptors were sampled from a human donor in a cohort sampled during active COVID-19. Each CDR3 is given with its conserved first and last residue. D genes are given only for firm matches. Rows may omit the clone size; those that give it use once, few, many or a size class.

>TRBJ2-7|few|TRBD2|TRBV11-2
TGTGCCAGCAGCCAACTACTAGCGGGGGGTCTAGCCTACGAGCAGTACTTC
CASSQLLAGGLAYEQYF
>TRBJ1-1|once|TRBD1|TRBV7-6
TGTGCCAGCAGCTTCCAACAGGGGGGAACTACTGAAGCTTTCTTT
CASSFQQGGTTEAFF
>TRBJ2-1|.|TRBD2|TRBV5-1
TGCGCCAGCAGCCTACCTAGCGGGAGTTACGCTGAGCAGTTCTTC
CASSLPSGSYAEQFF
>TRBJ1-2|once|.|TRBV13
TGTGCCAGCAGCTTACCACAGGGATACTATGGCTACACCTTC
CASSLPQGYYGYTF
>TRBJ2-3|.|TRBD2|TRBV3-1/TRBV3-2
TGTGCCAGCAGCCGAGCCGGGACTAGCGGGGGGCAACGCACAGATACGCAGTATTTT
CASSRAGTSGGQRTDTQYF
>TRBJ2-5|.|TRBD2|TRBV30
TGTGCCTGGAGTGCCGGGACTAGCGGGGGGGTCCAAGAGACCCAGTACTTC
CAWSAGTSGGVQETQYF
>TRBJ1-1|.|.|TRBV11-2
TGTGCCAGCAGCTTGGCAGGGGCTGACACTGAAGCTTTCTTT
CASSLAGADTEAFF
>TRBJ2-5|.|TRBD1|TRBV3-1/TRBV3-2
TGTGCCAGCAGCCTCAGGGGGCCAAACCAAGAGACCCAGTACTTC
CASSLRGPNQETQYF
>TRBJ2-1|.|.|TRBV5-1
TGCGCCAGCAGCTTGGTTTCGGGAAACAATGAGCAGTTCTTC
CASSLVSGNNEQFF
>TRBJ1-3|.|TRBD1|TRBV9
TGTGCCAGCAGCGCAGAAGGGACAGGGGTCTCTGGAAACACCATATATTTT
CASSAEGTGVSGNTIYF
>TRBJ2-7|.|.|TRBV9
TGTGCCAGCAGCGCCAGACCGGCGGCCTCCTACGAGCAGTACTTC
CASSARPAASYEQYF
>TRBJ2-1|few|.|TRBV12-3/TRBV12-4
TGTGCCAGCAGTCCCCTCAATGAGCAGTTCTTC
CASSPLNEQFF
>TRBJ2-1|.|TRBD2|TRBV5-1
TGCGCCAGCAGCCCGGGGGGGACTAGCGGGCCCAATGAGCAGTTCTTC
CASSPGGTSGPNEQFF
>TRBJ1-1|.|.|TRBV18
TGTGCCAGCTCACCGGGCTTTGGTGTAATGAACACTGAAGCTTTCTTT
CASSPGFGVMNTEAFF